Below are 19 T cell receptor beta chains sequenced from a single sample in a study of cytomegalovirus exposure and HLA in healthy donors. The PCR contained 60 Vbeta and 13 Jbeta primers. The method was immunoSEQ multiplex PCR; TCRdb's version includes in-frame clones alone and lacks a portion of them. The data contain 180,000 or so clones, 70% to 85% of them seen just once; the ten biggest clones take up 3.7%. The sequenced material came from PBMCs. The receptor set was obtained from a woman aged 60-75 years in good health and CMV-seropositive.

This chain connects TRBV7-6 to TRBJ1-4; D is possibly TRBD1 (5 bases). The CDR3 is made up of 16 amino acids. Trimming removed 0 bases from V and 8 bases from J, with 16 bases in between. CDR1 SGHVS and CDR2 FNYEAQ come from the germline V gene. The CDR3 region is CASSLAPGGSGEKLFF. The CDR3 DNA sequence: TGTGCCAGCAGCTTAGCGCCCGGGGGTTCGGGAGAAAAACTGTTTTTT. Looking up the rest from reference TRBV7-6 and TRBJ1-4 gives the full variable domain: GAGVSQSPRYKVTKRGQDVALRCDPISGHVSLYWYRQALGQGPEFLTYFNYEAQQDKSGLPNDRFSAERPEGSISTLTIQRTEQRDSAMYRCASSLAPGGSGEKLFFGSGTQLSVL.

V is TRBV6-4 and J is TRBJ1-4; D call uncertain. The CDR3 totals 15 residues. Trimming took off 0 bases at V and 6 bases at J, with 11 bases between the two ends. Germline V lookup: CDR1 MRHNA, CDR2 SNTAGT. The DNA for the CDR3 is TGTGCCAGCAGTGACTCGGGCAGATCATATGAAAAACTGTTTTTT. Translation gives CASSDSGRSYEKLFF.

The rearrangement joins TRBV5-1 to TRBJ2-5, with 7 positions matching TRBD1. The V gene end was trimmed by 3 bases and the J gene end by 3 bases; junction bases not matched to a gene: 8. CDR1 and CDR2 from the germline V gene are SGHRS and YFSETQ. The CDR3 is 15 residues long. The CDR3 loop reads CASSWGGQEEETQYF. CDR3 coding DNA: TGCGCCAGCAGCTGGGGTGGACAGGAAGAAGAGACCCAGTACTTC.

V and J are TRBV6-1 and TRBJ2-3; D is undetermined. The germline V gene encodes CDR1 MNHNS and CDR2 SASEGT. V gave up 3 bases and J gave up 6 bases, with 16 bases separating them. The CDR3 extends over 15 amino acids. The CDR3 nucleotides read TGTGCCAGCAGTGAGGTGTGGCAGTCGTCGGATACGCAGTATTTT. Its protein is CASSEVWQSSDTQYF.

The CDR3 protein is CASSLKPTGSYGYTF. DNA of the CDR3: TGTGCCAGCAGTTTGAAACCGACAGGGAGTTATGGCTACACCTTC. The chain is built from TRBV27 and TRBJ1-2; 7 bases agree with TRBD1. CDR3 size: 15 residues. J was trimmed by 5 bases and V by 3 bases; bases with no gene match: 9. Germline-derived CDR1 and CDR2 are MNHEY and SMNVEV (reference sequence).

Regarding this clone: A read error may produce the germline difference seen at one junction end. V gene TRBV4-1 combines with J gene TRBJ2-6, with TRBD1 as a possible D gene (5 bases). Germline V lookup: CDR1 MGHRA, CDR2 YSYEKL. This CDR3 has 14 residues. The CDR3 DNA is TGCGCCACCAGCACTTGGTCTGGGGCCAACGGCCTGACTTTC. Residues: CATSTWSGANGLTF.

The V and J genes are TRBV7-9 and TRBJ1-1; a weak D match, TRBD1 (5 bases). CDR3 length: 14 residues. Germline CDR1 reads SEHNR; CDR2 reads FQNEAQ (reference sequence). V lost 3 bases to trimming and J lost 4 bases, with 12 bases between them. This CDR3 is CASSLGGMRTEAFF. As DNA, the CDR3 is TGTGCCAGCAGCTTGGGGGGAATGCGCACTGAAGCTTTCTTT.

Only a few counts were recorded for this clone. The V and J genes are TRBV5-1 and TRBJ1-2; TRBD1 is a possible D gene (5 bases). V lost 0 bases, J lost 2 bases, and 17 bases lay in between. Germline V CDR1 and CDR2: SGHRS, YFSETQ. The CDR3 loop spans 17 amino acids. In DNA form, the CDR3 reads TGCGCCAGCAGCTTGGCCAAGGGGCCGGGGGGAAACTATGGCTACACCTTC. This sequence encodes CASSLAKGPGGNYGYTF.

The chain uses TRBV28 and TRBJ2-7; 8 bases are shared with TRBD2. J was trimmed by 5 bases and V by 4 bases; bases with no gene match: 10. Germline V gene data show CDR1 as MDHEN and CDR2 as SYDVKM. This CDR3 region has 15 residues. CDR3 protein: CASSSLGREEDEQYF. CDR3 in DNA: TGTGCCAGCAGTTCCCTAGGGCGGGAGGAGGACGAGCAGTACTTC.

This clone was observed once. The V and J genes are TRBV2 and TRBJ1-2, with D possibly being TRBD1 (6 bases). The V gene's germline CDR1 is SNHLY and CDR2 FYNNEI. V was pared by 8 bases and J by 8 bases, with 18 bases between. The CDR3 sequence is 13 residues long. The DNA of the CDR3 is TGTGCCAGCCGCCCGTTACCAGGGGTCGGCTACACCTTC. This codes for CASRPLPGVGYTF.

This rearrangement joins TRBV4-2 to TRBJ2-1; 8 bases align to TRBD2. The V gene end was trimmed by 2 bases and the J gene end by 2 bases; junction bases not matched to a gene: 5. The CDR3 is 16 residues long. The germline CDR1 and CDR2 sequences are LGHNA and YNFKEQ. This chain's CDR3 is CASSQLAGNTYNEQFF. The CDR3 DNA reads as TGTGCCAGCAGCCAACTAGCGGGCAATACCTACAATGAGCAGTTCTTC.

The chain joins TRBV15 to TRBJ1-2; 10 nucleotides align to TRBD1. This CDR3 region has 20 residues. Germline CDR1 reads LNHNV; CDR2 reads YYDKDF (reference sequence). V shed 5 bases and J 2 bases; nucleotides not matched to a gene: 20. In nucleotides, the CDR3 is TGTGCCACCAGCGGCGGTGATCGACTCGGGACAGGGGCAAGAAACTATGGCTACACCTTC. Protein product: CATSGGDRLGTGARNYGYTF.

This chain joins TRBV25-1 and TRBJ1-1; 9 bases fit TRBD1. The CDR3 contains 14 residues. The junction had 4 bases not matched to a gene; V was cut back by 4 bases and J by 4 bases. Per the germline V gene, CDR1 is MGHDK and CDR2 is SYGVNS. CDR3 coding DNA: TGTGCCAGCAGTGTCGGACAGGGGTTCACTGAAGCTTTCTTT. Translated, it gives CASSVGQGFTEAFF.

The V call is TRBV6-1, the J call TRBJ2-2; maybe TRBD1 (6 bases). The CDR3 loop spans 14 amino acids. Trimming pared 5 bases from V and 6 bases from J, leaving 13 bases between. Germline V gene lookup returns CDR1 MNHNS and CDR2 SASEGT. The CDR3 DNA is TGTGCCAGCAGTACAACAGGGAGCTCCGGGGAGCTGTTTTTT. It codes for CASSTTGSSGELFF.

The chain has TRBV7-9 and TRBJ2-3, with TRBD2 as a possible D gene (5 bases). CDR3 length: 15 residues. Deletions cut 5 bases from V and 5 bases from J, with 17 bases between. Germline V gene sequence: CDR1 SEHNR, CDR2 FQNEAQ (reference sequence). The CDR3, as DNA: TGTGCCAGCAGCCCAACCGGGGAACGGAAAGATACGCAGTATTTT. The encoded protein is CASSPTGERKDTQYF.

This chain links TRBV7-9 with TRBJ2-1; D not resolved. The CDR3 loop spans 13 amino acids. Germline CDR1 and CDR2: SEHNR and FQNEAQ (reference sequence). Between the trimmed V and J ends, which lost 4 bases and 7 bases, there was a span of 11 bases. The CDR3 region is CASSWLMFNEQFF. CDR3 nucleotide sequence: TGTGCCAGCAGCTGGCTTATGTTTAATGAGCAGTTCTTC.

The genes are TRBV7-8 and TRBJ1-5; TRBD1 matches 7 bases. The CDR3 is 15 residues long. After removal of 1 base from V and 10 bases from J, the junction contained 10 bases not matched to a gene. CDR1 is SGHVS and CDR2 is FQNEAQ in the germline V gene. Here the CDR3 reads CASSLVVQGVSPQHF. CDR3 in DNA: TGTGCCAGCAGCTTAGTTGTCCAGGGGGTCTCACCCCAGCATTTT.

The V gene is TRBV29-1, the J gene TRBJ1-5; TRBD1 matches 8 bases. Per germline, CDR1 SQVTM and CDR2 ANQGSEA. The junction had 3 bases not matched to a gene; V was cut back by 6 bases and J by 5 bases. This CDR3 contains 12 residues. The DNA for the CDR3 is TGCAGCGTCGGACAGGGCGATCAGCCCCAGCATTTT. It encodes CSVGQGDQPQHF. The variable domain in full, with the rest retrieved from reference TRBV29-1 and TRBJ1-5, is SAVISQKPSRDICQRGTSLTIQCQVDSQVTMMFWYRQQPGQSLTLIATANQGSEATYESGFVIDKFPISRPNLTFSTLTVSNMSPEDSSIYLCSVGQGDQPQHFGDGTRLSIL.

This chain links TRBV5-1 with TRBJ2-1; TRBD1 might be the D (5 bases). The CDR3 spans 15 residues. V was shortened by 3 bases and J by 0 bases, with 10 bases between the two germline ends. Germline V gene lookup returns CDR1 SGHRS and CDR2 YFSETQ. The CDR3, as DNA: TGCGCCAGCAGCTCGGACACAAGCTCCTACAATGAGCAGTTCTTC. It translates to CASSSDTSSYNEQFF.